The subject of this entry is one T cell receptor beta chain. This sample stems from a study of blood T cell repertoires in COVID-19. Here immunoSEQ multiplex PCR was the method, and the copy in TCRdb shows in-frame clones only, minus some. Among about 24,000 clones listed, approximately 92% were seen once. The CDR3 consists of 13 residues. The V and J ends lost 7 bases and 4 bases respectively, with 13 bases between them. This chain connects TRBV12-3 or TRBV12-4 to TRBJ1-2; D ambiguous. The TCR comes from a human donor in a cohort sampled during active COVID-19. The specimen sequenced was peripheral blood. CDR3: CASTLRESYGYTF. Here the CDR3 DNA reads TGTGCCAGCACCCTACGGGAGAGCTATGGCTACACCTTC.